The 22 T cell receptor beta chains presented below share a single source sample, sequenced in a study of blood T cell repertoires in COVID-19 (dated by TCRdb to about 2020). The library was prepared using the immunoSEQ multiplex PCR assay. The immuneACCESS repertoire file appears here via TCRdb, limited to in-frame rearrangements. These files lack a portion of the clones; in checked studies, under half of the deficit traces to unresolved V genes, and the cause of the others is not known. This sample holds about 260,000 clones; around 87% were observed only once. Around 5% of the sample is taken by the ten largest. Sequencing was performed on peripheral blood. These receptors were obtained from a woman in her sixties with COVID-19, enrolled during active disease.

The V and J genes are TRBV4-3 and TRBJ2-1; 9 bases align to TRBD2. Trimming removed 2 bases from V and 9 bases from J; junction bases left unmatched: 11. There are 16 residues in the CDR3. CDR1 is LGHNA, CDR2 YSLEER, per germline. CDR3 DNA: TGCGCCAGCAGCCAATTCACTGCGGGAGGGCATGGTGAGCAGTTCTTC. Translated, it gives CASSQFTAGGHGEQFF.

The chain links TRBV2 to TRBJ2-2; 7 bases fit TRBD1. Trimming at V came to 6 bases and at J to 0 bases, leaving 1 base not matched to a gene. This CDR3 is 14 amino acids long. CDR1 is SNHLY and CDR2 is FYNNEI in the germline V gene. Written as DNA, the CDR3 is TGTGCCAGCAGGGGACAGTCGAACACCGGGGAGCTGTTTTTT. This encodes CASRGQSNTGELFF.

This sequence joins TRBV30 and TRBJ1-2; no firm D call. The germline V and J ends were trimmed by 3 bases and 3 bases, with 8 bases remaining between them. Germline-derived CDR1 and CDR2 are GTSNPN and SVGIG (reference sequence). The CDR3 is made up of 12 amino acids. CDR3 sequence (DNA): TGTGCCTGGAGAGTTGAGGACTATGGCTACACCTTC. Translated, it gives CAWRVEDYGYTF.

The rearrangement links TRBV6-5 to TRBJ1-5; 9 nucleotides line up with TRBD1. This CDR3 spans 15 amino acids. After removal of 5 bases from V and 5 bases from J, the junction contained 7 bases not matched to a gene. The germline V gene has CDR1 MNHEY and CDR2 SVGAGI. As DNA, the CDR3 is TGTGCCAGCAGTCCTACAGGGGGCGGTTATCAGCCCCAGCATTTT. Amino acid sequence: CASSPTGGGYQPQHF.

The chain has TRBV4-3 and TRBJ2-5; D is perhaps TRBD1 (5 bases). V was shortened by 0 bases and J by 5 bases, with 13 bases between the two germline ends. Germline V lookup: CDR1 LGHNA, CDR2 YSLEER. The CDR3 sequence is 15 residues long. This CDR3 is CASSQDRGRQETQYF. CDR3 bases: TGCGCCAGCAGCCAAGATAGGGGAAGACAGGAGACCCAGTACTTC.

In its sample, this clone was seen once. The rearrangement joins TRBV27 to TRBJ2-1; tentative D call: TRBD2 (7 bases). Germline V gene lookup returns CDR1 MNHEY and CDR2 SMNVEV (reference sequence). The CDR3 runs to 14 residues. Trimming left V 2 bases short and J 9 bases short, with 14 bases between. The CDR3 here is CASSLRGRAGEQFF. CDR3 sequence (DNA): TGTGCCAGCAGTTTAAGGGGGAGGGCCGGTGAGCAGTTCTTC.

J is TRBJ1-6 and V is TRBV9, with 8 nucleotides matching TRBD1. Germline-derived CDR1 and CDR2 are SGDLS and YYNGEE. V trimming: 0 bases; J trimming: 10 bases; junction bases outside the gene matches: 6. This CDR3 contains 15 residues. For the CDR3, the DNA is TGTGCCAGCAGCGTAGGGACAGGGAAGGAATCACCCCTCCACTTT. The encoded protein is CASSVGTGKESPLHF. Together with reference TRBV9 and TRBJ1-6, the CDR3 gives the full variable domain: DSGVTQTPKHLITATGQRVTLRCSPRSGDLSVYWYQQSLDQGLQFLIQYYNGEERAKGNILERFSAQQFPDLHSELNLSSLELGDSALYFCASSVGTGKESPLHFGNGTRLTVT.

This sequence joins TRBV5-5 and TRBJ2-7; weak D call: TRBD1 (5 bases). The CDR3 spans 14 residues. CDR1 SGHKS and CDR2 YYEKEE come from the germline V gene (reference sequence). V was cut by 0 bases and J by 7 bases, with 14 bases left in between. The CDR3 reads CASSLDSQGREQYF. CDR3 DNA: TGTGCCAGCAGCTTGGATAGTCAGGGTAGAGAGCAGTACTTC.

The table lists this clone with a few counts. This chain joins TRBV19 and TRBJ1-2; 9 bases are shared with TRBD1. The germline CDR1 and CDR2 sequences are LNHDA and SQIVND (reference sequence). Trimming at V came to 5 bases and at J to 4 bases, leaving 8 bases not matched to a gene. The CDR3 totals 15 residues. This CDR3 reads CASSVQGAYGYGYTF. DNA of the CDR3: TGTGCCAGTAGTGTACAGGGGGCGTATGGCTATGGCTACACCTTC.

The rearrangement uses TRBV19 and TRBJ2-3, with 10 bases matching TRBD1. Trimming cost V 5 bases and J 3 bases; bases outside gene matches: 5. CDR3 length: 15 amino acids. The germline gives CDR1 LNHDA, CDR2 SQIVND (reference sequence). This chain's CDR3 is CASSSTGGATDTQYF. CDR3 nucleotides: TGTGCCAGTAGTTCGACAGGGGGCGCGACAGATACGCAGTATTTT.

This clone was counted at least ten times. V and J are TRBV15 and TRBJ1-1; D is ambiguous. The V gene's germline CDR1 is LNHNV and CDR2 YYDKDF (reference sequence). CDR3 size: 13 residues. V was clipped by 5 bases and J by 5 bases, with 12 bases between them. The CDR3 region is CATSRRSGTEAFF. The CDR3 nucleotides read TGTGCCACCAGCCGGCGTTCGGGGACTGAAGCTTTCTTT.

The table lists this clone with a count of one. V gene TRBV7-2 combines with J gene TRBJ2-5; TRBD1 matches 7 bases. The CDR3 contains 15 residues. V lost 4 bases to trimming and J lost 3 bases; unmatched junction nucleotides: 8. Germline V gene lookup returns CDR1 SGHTA and CDR2 FQGNSA. This CDR3 is CASSYRQGQKETQYF. The CDR3 bases are TGTGCCAGCAGCTACCGACAGGGTCAGAAAGAGACCCAGTACTTC.

V gene TRBV9 combines with J gene TRBJ1-6; 9 bases are a match to TRBD1. Germline trimming cut 3 bases from V and 7 bases from J; bases unmatched to any gene: 11. The CDR3 is 17 residues long. CDR1 and CDR2 from the germline V gene are SGDLS and YYNGEE. CDR3 nucleotides: TGTGCCAGCAGCGAGAAACAGGGGGCGATGGGGAATTCACCCCTCCACTTT. This translates into CASSEKQGAMGNSPLHF.

The chain employs TRBV19 and TRBJ2-1; 10 bases fit TRBD1. The V segment lost 8 bases and the J segment 7 bases; nucleotides outside the gene matches: 11. This CDR3 is built from 15 residues. The germline V gene encodes CDR1 LNHDA and CDR2 SQIVND (reference sequence). The CDR3: CASGSRDRGANEQFF. CDR3 sequence (DNA): TGTGCCAGTGGTTCCCGGGACAGGGGAGCAAATGAGCAGTTCTTC.

J is TRBJ1-2 and V is TRBV28; D is possibly TRBD1 (6 bases). V shed 9 bases and J shed 5 bases, with 10 bases lying between them. The length of the CDR3 is 11 residues. Germline CDR1 MDHEN, CDR2 SYDVKM. The CDR3 nucleotides read TGTGCCAGTAAACAGGGTTATGGCTACACCTTC. Its protein is CASKQGYGYTF.

The chain employs TRBV29-1 and TRBJ1-1; D is undetermined. In germline, CDR1 is SQVTM, CDR2 ANQGSEA. The CDR3 covers 12 residues. Deletions cut 6 bases from V and 9 bases from J, with 17 bases between. This chain's CDR3 is CSVEYSPGKAFF. For the CDR3, the DNA is TGCAGCGTGGAGTACTCACCGGGGAAAGCTTTCTTT.

The rearrangement joins TRBV28 to TRBJ1-5; D is perhaps TRBD1 (5 bases). This CDR3 region has 16 residues. The germline V gene encodes CDR1 MDHEN and CDR2 SYDVKM. V dropped 4 bases and J dropped 6 bases, with 19 bases sitting between them. CDR3 DNA sequence: TGTGCCAGCAGTTCCCCTGCCGGGGGGGGTGTTCAGCCCCAGCATTTT. Its protein product is CASSSPAGGGVQPQHF.

This clone was seen once. This rearrangement joins TRBV6-2 or TRBV6-3 to TRBJ1-5; the match to TRBD1 covers 9 bases. The CDR3 consists of 16 residues. Trimming took 0 bases from V and 6 from J; bases not matched to a gene: 6. Germline assignment: CDR1 MNHEY and CDR2 SVGEGT. This chain's CDR3 is CASSYSLGQGSQPQHF. The CDR3 region has the DNA TGTGCCAGCAGTTACTCATTGGGACAGGGCTCTCAGCCCCAGCATTTT.

The chain recombines TRBV7-2 with TRBJ1-2; D ambiguous. Germline CDR1 and CDR2: SGHTA and FQGNSA. The germline V and J ends were trimmed by 1 base and 1 base, with 22 bases remaining between them. The CDR3 contains 19 residues. The CDR3 region is CASSLVPPGGGDYNYGYTF. CDR3 sequence (DNA): TGTGCCAGCAGCTTAGTACCTCCCGGCGGCGGGGATTATAACTATGGCTACACCTTC.

Comment on this clone: At one boundary the junction diverges from the germline segment, which might be a read error. The rearrangement links TRBV6-5 to TRBJ2-7; no definite D call. The germline gives CDR1 MNHEY, CDR2 SVGAGI. The CDR3 contains 14 residues. CDR3 DNA: TGTGCCAGCAGTTACTCGAATTCCGGGTCCCCGACTTTCTTC. Translation: CASSYSNSGSPTFF.

The chain joins TRBV2 to TRBJ1-2; D perhaps matches TRBD1 (5 bases). The CDR3 has 14 residues. V was trimmed by 2 bases and J by 1 base, leaving 8 bases between them. Germline CDR1 SNHLY, CDR2 FYNNEI. DNA for the CDR3: TGTGCCAGCAGTGAATGGGGGGTTAACTATGGCTACACCTTC. This encodes CASSEWGVNYGYTF.

The chain carries TRBV29-1 and TRBJ2-1; TRBD2 agrees at 8 bases. CDR1 is SQVTM and CDR2 is ANQGSEA in the germline V gene. This CDR3 contains 13 residues. The V segment lost 7 bases and the J segment 4 bases; nucleotides outside the gene matches: 6. The chain's CDR3 is CSARTSYYNEQFF. DNA of the CDR3: TGCAGCGCCCGGACTAGCTATTACAATGAGCAGTTCTTC.